This T cell receptor (beta chain) was retrieved from a study of blood T cell repertoires in COVID-19. This clone was detected a few times. Libraries were prepared by immunoSEQ multiplex PCR; TCRdb keeps only in-frame clonotypes and omits some of them. The sample yields about 120,000 clones, roughly 90% seen once. The CDR3 totals 15 residues. The germline V gene encodes CDR1 MNHEY and CDR2 SVGEGT. Trimming took 2 bases from V and 3 from J, leaving 8 bases between them. The sequencing sample was made of peripheral blood. This sequence joins TRBV6-2 or TRBV6-3 and TRBJ2-6; perhaps TRBD1 as D (5 bases). This TCR was recovered from a man aged 50 to 60 with acute or convalescent COVID-19. This CDR3 is CASSYIDSGANVLTF. The DNA of the CDR3 is TGTGCCAGCAGTTACATAGACAGTGGGGCCAACGTCCTGACTTTC.